Following are 21 T cell receptor beta chains from one sample sequenced in a study of shared clonotypes between healthy human individuals. Sequencing used immunoSEQ multiplex PCR; TCRdb keeps in-frame clones, though not all of them. The sample records about 560,000 clones, around 80% being singletons. Sequencing input: PBMCs. Every receptor here comes from a woman between 40 and 55 years old in good health. Some clones in this sample may be carry-over from other donors' samples.

This clone was seen a single time. The V and J genes are TRBV7-9 and TRBJ1-3; the match to TRBD1 covers 8 bases. The CDR3 has 13 residues. Trimming took 4 bases from V and 10 from J; bases not matched to a gene: 6. The germline gives CDR1 SEHNR, CDR2 FQNEAQ (reference sequence). For the CDR3, the DNA is TGTGCCAGCAGCTCCGAAACAGGGGGGACCATATATTTT. Residues: CASSSETGGTIYF.

This clone was observed once. Possible read error: a much larger clone is one base away. This specimen includes other DNA sequences encoding the same CDR3. This chain joins TRBV20-1 and TRBJ1-2; D gene unclear. V was cut by 3 bases and J by 4 bases, with 6 bases left in between. Germline-derived CDR1 and CDR2 are DFQATT and SNEGSKA (reference sequence). This CDR3 region has 11 residues. CDR3 residues: CSASSVYGYTF. In DNA form, the CDR3 reads TGCAGTGCTAGCTCCGTCTATGGCTACACCTTC.

For this clone: At one end, the junction sequence differs from germline, possibly due to a read error. The J gene is TRBJ2-7, the V gene TRBV28; 10 bases agree with TRBD1. The CDR3 is 18 amino acids. Germline V lookup: CDR1 MDHEN, CDR2 SYDVKM. CDR3 in DNA: TGTGCCAGCAGTAGGGACAGGGGACCCCCTCCCCCTCCGAGAGAGCGGTACTTC. Its translation is CASSRDRGPPPPPRERYF.

This chain uses TRBV28 with TRBJ1-2; no firm D call. The CDR3 length is 12 residues. Trimming pared 6 bases from V and 4 bases from J, leaving 9 bases between. Germline V CDR1 and CDR2: MDHEN, SYDVKM. The CDR3 sequence: CASRLESYGYTF. The CDR3 nucleotides read TGTGCCAGCAGACTGGAATCCTATGGCTACACCTTC.

This clone occurred a few times. The chain joins TRBV5-6 to TRBJ2-5; 9 nucleotides line up with TRBD1. The CDR3 is made up of 14 amino acids. In germline, CDR1 is SGHDT, CDR2 YYEEEE. Trimming removed 4 bases from V and 7 bases from J; junction bases left unmatched: 8. CDR3: CASSRDRAWGTQYF. The CDR3 DNA reads as TGTGCCAGCAGCCGGGACAGGGCCTGGGGGACCCAGTACTTC. Filled out from reference TRBV5-6 and TRBJ2-5, the complete variable domain reads DAGVTQSPTHLIKTRGQQVTLRCSPKSGHDTVSWYQQALGQGPQFIFQYYEEEERQRGNFPDRFSGHQFPNYSSELNVNALLLGDSALYLCASSRDRAWGTQYFGPGTRLLVL.

The chain combines TRBV20-1 with TRBJ2-7, with D unclear. V dropped 2 bases and J dropped 5 bases, with 7 bases sitting between them. Germline CDR1 DFQATT, CDR2 SNEGSKA (reference sequence). The CDR3 is 11 residues long. The CDR3, as DNA: TGCAGTGCTAGATTGGGCGACGAGCAGTACTTC. As protein: CSARLGDEQYF.

This clone was observed at least ten times. This chain uses TRBV4-3 with TRBJ1-4, with no clear D. V was shortened by 3 bases and J by 8 bases, with 19 bases between the two germline ends. CDR3 length: 16 residues. CDR1 is LGHNA, CDR2 YSLEER, per germline. The CDR3 sequence is CASSHGRVGLGEKLFF. The CDR3 region has the DNA TGCGCCAGCAGCCACGGGAGAGTGGGGTTAGGGGAAAAACTGTTTTTT.

The gene calls are TRBV30 and TRBJ2-7; possibly TRBD2 for D (5 bases). The germline V gene has CDR1 GTSNPN and CDR2 SVGIG (reference sequence). This CDR3 has 14 residues. Trimming left V 4 bases short and J 2 bases short, with 15 bases between. The CDR3 region is CAWTEPWGAYEQYF. DNA of the CDR3: TGTGCCTGGACCGAGCCATGGGGAGCCTACGAGCAGTACTTC.

V gene TRBV18 combines with J gene TRBJ2-3; 7 nucleotides line up with TRBD2. V gave up 6 bases and J gave up 6 bases; unmatched junction bases: 9. This CDR3 region has 14 residues. Germline CDR1 and CDR2: KGHSH and LQKENI. The CDR3 nucleotides are TGTGCCAGCTCCGATAGCGGGCGGGAGGATACGCAGTATTTT. Translation: CASSDSGREDTQYF. Supplemented by reference TRBV18 and TRBJ2-3, the full variable domain reads NAGVMQNPRHLVRRRGQEARLRCSPMKGHSHVYWYRQLPEEGLKFMVYLQKENIIDESGMPKERFSAEFPKEGPSILRIQQVVRGDSAAYFCASSDSGREDTQYFGPGTRLTVL.

The V and J genes are TRBV21-1 and TRBJ2-7; the table's TRBD2 call for D was not verified on the DNA. TRBV21-1 is shown as a pseudogene. The CDR3 runs to 15 residues. The CDR3 DNA sequence: TGTGCCAGCAGCAAAGCGCTGGGCGGGAGTGGTGAGCAGTACTTC. It is translated as CASSKALGGSGEQYF.

The chain couples TRBV14 to TRBJ2-5; 10 nucleotides align to TRBD2. Germline lookup yields CDR1 SGHDN and CDR2 FVKESK. V shed 4 bases and J 5 bases; nucleotides not matched to a gene: 4. The CDR3 has 14 residues. The CDR3 DNA follows: TGTGCCAGCAGCCGCCTAGCGGGAGCCGAGACCCAGTACTTC. Translating gives CASSRLAGAETQYF.

At least ten counts were recorded for this clone. The gene calls are TRBV29-1 and TRBJ1-2; possible D gene TRBD1, 6 bases. Per germline, CDR1 SQVTM and CDR2 ANQGSEA. This CDR3 is 15 amino acids long. Trimming removed 0 bases at V and 2 bases at J, with 13 bases between. This CDR3 reads CSVEDDLDSNYGYTF. The DNA of the CDR3 is TGCAGCGTTGAAGATGACCTGGACAGCAACTATGGCTACACCTTC. The variable domain in full, completed from reference TRBV29-1 and TRBJ1-2, reads SAVISQKPSRDICQRGTSLTIQCQVDSQVTMMFWYRQQPGQSLTLIATANQGSEATYESGFVIDKFPISRPNLTFSTLTVSNMSPEDSSIYLCSVEDDLDSNYGYTFGSGTRLTVV.

V gene TRBV11-1 combines with J gene TRBJ1-1; no reliable D call. This CDR3 contains 13 residues. Trimming took 5 bases from V and 2 from J, leaving 9 bases between them. In germline, CDR1 is SGHAT, CDR2 FQDESV (reference sequence). The CDR3 spells CASSLGGNTEAFF. Written as DNA, the CDR3 is TGTGCCAGCAGCCTGGGAGGAAACACTGAAGCTTTCTTT.

As regards this clone: A single base is all that separates this from a far larger clone, so a read error is likely. The V and J genes are TRBV28 and TRBJ1-5, with TRBD1 identical over 7 bases. V lost 6 bases to trimming and J lost 2 bases; unmatched junction nucleotides: 4. Germline assignment: CDR1 MDHEN and CDR2 SYDVKM. The CDR3 totals 14 residues. This CDR3 is CASSPGQRNQPQHF. Written as DNA, the CDR3 is TGTGCCAGCAGCCCGGGACAGCGCAATCAGCCCCAGCATTTT.

The chain links TRBV4-2 to TRBJ2-7; D gene ambiguous. The germline V gene encodes CDR1 LGHNA and CDR2 YNFKEQ. V was cut by 4 bases and J by 1 base, with 11 bases left in between. CDR3 length: 14 residues. The CDR3 protein is CASSPPGQSYEQYF. The CDR3 DNA is TGTGCCAGCAGCCCCCCTGGGCAGTCCTACGAGCAGTACTTC.

The genes are TRBV5-1 and TRBJ2-2, with TRBD2 identical over 9 bases. Germline CDR1 is SGHRS and CDR2 is YFSETQ. V lost 4 bases to trimming and J lost 0 bases; unmatched junction nucleotides: 4. The CDR3 is 16 residues long. The CDR3 nucleotides are TGCGCCAGCAGCAGACTAGCGGAGGCGAACACCGGGGAGCTGTTTTTT. Its protein is CASSRLAEANTGELFF.

This chain links TRBV6-6 with TRBJ2-6; no firm D call. CDR1 MNHNY and CDR2 SVGAGI come from the germline V gene (reference sequence). V shed 8 bases and J shed 2 bases, with 13 bases lying between them. The CDR3 runs to 15 residues. The CDR3 sequence is CASQTVVAGANVLTF. The CDR3 DNA reads TGTGCCAGCCAGACCGTAGTAGCTGGGGCCAACGTCCTGACTTTC.

Of note for this clone: This sequence may be a read error, since a much larger clone differs from it by one base. Other DNA sequences in the sample encode the same CDR3. The chain combines TRBV28 with TRBJ1-2, with D unresolved. This CDR3 spans 14 amino acids. The germline gives CDR1 MDHEN, CDR2 SYDVKM. DNA of the CDR3: TGTGCCAGTAGTTCGTCACCGATTAACTATGGCTACACCTTC. It is translated as CASSSSPINYGYTF.

This chain connects TRBV7-9 to TRBJ2-5; D gene ambiguous. In germline, CDR1 is SEHNR, CDR2 FQNEAQ (reference sequence). The CDR3 is 11 residues long. V was trimmed by 5 bases and J by 4 bases, leaving 5 bases between them. CDR3 amino acids: CASSNGETQYF. The CDR3 DNA is TGTGCCAGCAGCAATGGAGAGACCCAGTACTTC.

This chain links TRBV7-2 with TRBJ2-7; TRBD1 is a possible D gene (5 bases). The germline V gene has CDR1 SGHTA and CDR2 FQGNSA. The CDR3 sequence is 14 residues long. Trimming shortened V by 4 bases and J by 3 bases, and 13 bases separated the two germline ends. CDR3 amino acids: CASSSRDQGYEQYF. Here the CDR3 DNA reads TGTGCCAGCAGCTCTCGCGACCAGGGCTACGAGCAGTACTTC.

The chain recombines TRBV28 with TRBJ2-1, with 7 nucleotides matching TRBD1. Per germline, CDR1 MDHEN and CDR2 SYDVKM. The CDR3 runs to 16 residues. After removal of 5 bases from V and 4 bases from J, the junction contained 11 bases not matched to a gene. The CDR3 is CASSGRDSPNYNEQFF. For the CDR3, the DNA is TGTGCCAGCAGTGGTCGGGACAGTCCAAATTACAATGAGCAGTTCTTC.